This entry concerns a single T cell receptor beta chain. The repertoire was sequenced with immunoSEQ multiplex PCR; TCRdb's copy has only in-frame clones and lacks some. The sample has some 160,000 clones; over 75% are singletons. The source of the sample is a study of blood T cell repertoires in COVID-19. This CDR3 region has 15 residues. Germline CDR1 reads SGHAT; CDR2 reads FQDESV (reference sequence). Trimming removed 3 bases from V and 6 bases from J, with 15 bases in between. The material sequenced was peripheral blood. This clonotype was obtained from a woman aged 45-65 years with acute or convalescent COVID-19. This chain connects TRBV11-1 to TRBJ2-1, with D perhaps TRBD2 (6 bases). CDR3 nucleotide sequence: TGTGCCAGCAGCTTTCGCTCGTCGGGGGTCAATGAGCAGTTCTTC. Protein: CASSFRSSGVNEQFF.